This T cell receptor (beta chain) was recorded in a study of T cell repertoires in cytomegalovirus infection. Across the study: Recently identified HLA-C-restricted CMV epitopes were among the peptides used.

Each CDR3 protein is one row after TCRdb ran MiXCR on the reads. The sample includes fewer than 950,000 distinct CDR3 sequences, 30% to 35% seen only once; the top ten take 9.5% to 15%. The CDR3 contains 17 residues. The V and J ends lost 0 bases and 3 bases, in that order; junction bases with no gene match: 8. The germline V gene has CDR1 SGHDN and CDR2 FVKESK. Note on this clonotype: Its antigen is unidentified.

Study observations and caveats: The study found HLA-C-restricted CMV-specific TCR beta clonotypes dominating the ex vivo response.

The chain employs TRBV14 and TRBJ2-3; 8 positions agree with TRBD2. The source was cultured CD8+ T cells from PBMCs, collected from culture after CMV antigen stimulation. This receptor was taken from a human donor in good health (CMV status not recorded). Some clones in this sample may be carry-over from other donors' samples. This CDR3 is CASSQDQVAGSTDTQYF. The CDR3 coding sequence is TGTGCCAGCAGCCAAGACCAAGTAGCGGGGAGTACAGATACGCAGTATTTT.